The rows below give T cell receptor beta chains drawn from one sample of a study of cytomegalovirus exposure and HLA in healthy donors. Here immunoSEQ multiplex PCR was the method, and the copy in TCRdb shows in-frame clones only, minus some. Here the sample spans 90,000 or so clones, over 75% being singletons. Sequencing input: PBMCs. Receptors originate from a female donor in good health and CMV-seronegative. Both conserved end residues are part of each CDR3.

cdr3_length: 13
v_call: TRBV7-7
j_call: TRBJ2-3
cdr3_aa: CASSQRETDTQYF

cdr3_length: 13
v_call: TRBV30
j_call: TRBJ1-1
cdr3_aa: CAWNVGGNTEAFF

cdr3_length: 13
v_call: TRBV5-1
j_call: TRBJ2-7
cdr3_aa: CASRVGQGYEQYF

cdr3_length: 14
v_call: TRBV5-1
j_call: TRBJ2-7
cdr3_aa: CASSLGPGGNEQYF

cdr3_length: 15
v_call: TRBV28
j_call: TRBJ1-5
cdr3_aa: CASSPPTVIDQPQHF

cdr3_length: 21
v_call: TRBV7-3
j_call: TRBJ2-3
cdr3_aa: CASSPTFRAGREAGDADTQYF

cdr3_length: 14
v_call: TRBV7-2
j_call: TRBJ2-7
cdr3_aa: CASSLAAYSYEQYF

cdr3_length: 15
v_call: TRBV4-1
j_call: TRBJ2-3
cdr3_aa: CASSPTESGTDTQYF

cdr3_length: 14
v_call: TRBV15
j_call: TRBJ1-2
cdr3_aa: CATSRDGGNHGYTF

cdr3_length: 13
v_call: TRBV14
j_call: TRBJ1-1
cdr3_aa: CASSRQSNTEAFF